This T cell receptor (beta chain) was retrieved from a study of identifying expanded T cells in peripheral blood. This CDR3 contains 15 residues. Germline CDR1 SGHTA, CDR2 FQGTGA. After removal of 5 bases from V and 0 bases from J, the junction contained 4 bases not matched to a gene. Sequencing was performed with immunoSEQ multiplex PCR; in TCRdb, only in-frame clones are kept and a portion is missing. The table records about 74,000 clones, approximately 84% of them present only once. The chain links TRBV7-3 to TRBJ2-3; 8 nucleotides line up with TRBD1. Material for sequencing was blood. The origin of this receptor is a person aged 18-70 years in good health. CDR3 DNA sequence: TGTGCCAGCAGCCCTCGGGACAGGAGCACAGATACGCAGTATTTT. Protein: CASSPRDRSTDTQYF.